This TCR beta chain was found in a study of identical twins. Study conclusions and caveats: Cross-sectional statistical analysis was relied on for the conclusions, without the same donors being followed.

The V end was cut by 1 base, the J end by 5 bases, with 13 bases between. CDR1 SGHDT and CDR2 YYEEEE come from the germline V gene. There are 15 residues in the CDR3. Ten or more counts support this clonotype. As yet, its antigen is unknown. Each CDR3 protein gets one entry after TCRdb re-called the 5' RACE reads with MiXCR. Of under 900,000 distinct CDR3 sequences listed, 10% to 15% are singletons. The sample was also linked to a second study, of yellow fever vaccine responses in identical twins.

The chain carries TRBV5-6 and TRBJ2-1; maybe TRBD1 (6 bases). The sample was PBMCs. The sequence was obtained from a woman aged 18-29 years in good health. The CDR3 DNA follows: TGTGCCAGCAGCTTGCGTTGGACAGCCCACAATGAGCAGTTCTTC. Its translation: CASSLRWTAHNEQFF.